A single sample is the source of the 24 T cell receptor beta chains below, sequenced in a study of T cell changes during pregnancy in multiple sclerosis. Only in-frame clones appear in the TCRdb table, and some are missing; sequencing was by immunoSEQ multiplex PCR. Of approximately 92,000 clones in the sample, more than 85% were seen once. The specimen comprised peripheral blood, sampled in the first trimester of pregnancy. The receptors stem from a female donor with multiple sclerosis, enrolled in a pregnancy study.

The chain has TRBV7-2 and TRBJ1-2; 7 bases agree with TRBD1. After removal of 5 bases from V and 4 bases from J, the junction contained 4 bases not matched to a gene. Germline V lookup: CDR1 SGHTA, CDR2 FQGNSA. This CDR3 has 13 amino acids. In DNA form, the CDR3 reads TGTGCCAGCAGCCCGACAGGGTCCTATGGCTACACCTTC. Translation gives CASSPTGSYGYTF.

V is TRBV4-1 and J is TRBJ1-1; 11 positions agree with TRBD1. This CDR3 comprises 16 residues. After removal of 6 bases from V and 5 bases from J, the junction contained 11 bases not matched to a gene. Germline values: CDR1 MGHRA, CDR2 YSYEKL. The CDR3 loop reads CASSFGAGTGGTEAFF. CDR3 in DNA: TGCGCCAGCAGTTTCGGGGCTGGGACAGGGGGAACTGAAGCTTTCTTT.

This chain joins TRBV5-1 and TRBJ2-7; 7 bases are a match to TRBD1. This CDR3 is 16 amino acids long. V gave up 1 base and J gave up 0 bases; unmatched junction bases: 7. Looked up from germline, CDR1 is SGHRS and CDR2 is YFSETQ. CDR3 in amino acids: CASSLNSGQSSYEQYF. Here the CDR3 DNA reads TGCGCCAGCAGCTTGAATTCGGGACAGTCCTCCTACGAGCAGTACTTC.

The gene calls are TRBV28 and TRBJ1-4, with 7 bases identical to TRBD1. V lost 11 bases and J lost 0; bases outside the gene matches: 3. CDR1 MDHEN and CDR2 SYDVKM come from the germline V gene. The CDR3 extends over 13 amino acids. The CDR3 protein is CAVGQATNEKLFF. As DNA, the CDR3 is TGTGCCGTCGGACAGGCAACTAATGAAAAACTGTTTTTT.

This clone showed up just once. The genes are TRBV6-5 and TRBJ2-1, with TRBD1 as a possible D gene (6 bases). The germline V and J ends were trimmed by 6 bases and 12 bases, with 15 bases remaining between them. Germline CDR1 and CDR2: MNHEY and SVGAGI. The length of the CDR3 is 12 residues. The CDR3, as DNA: TGTGCCAGCAGCCAGGGACACACCCCGCAGTTCTTC. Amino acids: CASSQGHTPQFF.

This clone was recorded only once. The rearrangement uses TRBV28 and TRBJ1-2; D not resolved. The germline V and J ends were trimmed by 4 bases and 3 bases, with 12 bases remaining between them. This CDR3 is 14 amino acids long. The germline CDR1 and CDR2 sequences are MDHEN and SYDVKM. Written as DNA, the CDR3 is TGTGCCAGCAGTTACTCCAATAGTCACTATGGCTACACCTTC. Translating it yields CASSYSNSHYGYTF.

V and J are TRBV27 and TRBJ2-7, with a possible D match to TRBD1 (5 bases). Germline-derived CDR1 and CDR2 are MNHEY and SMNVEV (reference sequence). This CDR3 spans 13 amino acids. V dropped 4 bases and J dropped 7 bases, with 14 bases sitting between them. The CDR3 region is CASSYLGVGEQYF. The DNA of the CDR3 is TGTGCCAGCAGTTATTTAGGGGTAGGGGAGCAGTACTTC.

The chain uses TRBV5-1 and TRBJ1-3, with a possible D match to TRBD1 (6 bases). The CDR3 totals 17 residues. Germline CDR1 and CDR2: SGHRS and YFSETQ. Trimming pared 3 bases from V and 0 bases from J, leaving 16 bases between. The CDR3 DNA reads TGCGCCAGCAGCTCGGACAGTCTTAGTATCTCTGGAAACACCATATATTTT. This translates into CASSSDSLSISGNTIYF.

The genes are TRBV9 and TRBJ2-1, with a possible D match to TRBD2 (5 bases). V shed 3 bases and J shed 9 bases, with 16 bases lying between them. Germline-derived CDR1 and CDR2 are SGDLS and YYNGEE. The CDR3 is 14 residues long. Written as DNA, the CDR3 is TGTGCCAGCAGCGCCCCCTCGGCGGGCGGTGAGCAGTTCTTC. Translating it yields CASSAPSAGGEQFF.

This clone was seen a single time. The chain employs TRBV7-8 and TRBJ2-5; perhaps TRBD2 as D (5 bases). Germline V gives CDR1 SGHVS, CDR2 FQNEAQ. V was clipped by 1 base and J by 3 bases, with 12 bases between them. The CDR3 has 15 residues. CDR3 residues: CASSLVRGGKETQYF. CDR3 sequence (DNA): TGTGCCAGCAGCTTAGTTCGCGGAGGAAAAGAGACCCAGTACTTC.

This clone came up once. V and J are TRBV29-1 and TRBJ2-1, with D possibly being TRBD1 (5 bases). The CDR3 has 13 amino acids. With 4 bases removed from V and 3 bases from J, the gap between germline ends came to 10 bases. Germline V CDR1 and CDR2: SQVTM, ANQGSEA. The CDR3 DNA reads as TGCAGCGTTGGACCAGGGAACTACAATGAGCAGTTCTTC. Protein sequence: CSVGPGNYNEQFF.

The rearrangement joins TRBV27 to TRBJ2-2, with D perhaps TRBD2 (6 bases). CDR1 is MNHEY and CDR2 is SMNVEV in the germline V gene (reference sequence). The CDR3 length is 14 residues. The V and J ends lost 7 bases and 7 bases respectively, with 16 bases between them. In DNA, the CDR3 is TGTGCCAGCACCCCGGTCCGGCGGGGCGGGGAGCTGTTTTTT. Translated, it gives CASTPVRRGGELFF.

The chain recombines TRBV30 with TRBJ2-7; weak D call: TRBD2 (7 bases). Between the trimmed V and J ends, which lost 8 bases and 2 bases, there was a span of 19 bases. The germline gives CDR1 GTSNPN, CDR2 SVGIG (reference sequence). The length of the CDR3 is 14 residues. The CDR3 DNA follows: TGTGCCGGGGGGGGCCGACAGGCGACCTACGAGCAGTACTTC. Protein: CAGGGRQATYEQYF.

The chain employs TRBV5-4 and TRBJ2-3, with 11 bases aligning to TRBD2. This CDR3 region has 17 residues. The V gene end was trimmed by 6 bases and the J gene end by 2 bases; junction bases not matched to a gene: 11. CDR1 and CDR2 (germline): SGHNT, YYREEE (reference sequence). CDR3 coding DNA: TGTGCCAGCACCCCCCAAATAGCGGGAGGGCCCACAGATACGCAGTATTTT. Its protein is CASTPQIAGGPTDTQYF.

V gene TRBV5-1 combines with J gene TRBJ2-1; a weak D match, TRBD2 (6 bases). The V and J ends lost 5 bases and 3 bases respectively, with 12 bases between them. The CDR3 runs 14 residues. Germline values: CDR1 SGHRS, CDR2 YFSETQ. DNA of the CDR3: TGCGCCAGCAGGGAGGGTGGGATCTACAATGAGCAGTTCTTC. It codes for CASREGGIYNEQFF.

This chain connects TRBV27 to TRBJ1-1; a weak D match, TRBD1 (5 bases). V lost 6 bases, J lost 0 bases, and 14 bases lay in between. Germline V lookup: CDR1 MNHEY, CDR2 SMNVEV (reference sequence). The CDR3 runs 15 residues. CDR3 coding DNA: TGTGCCAGCAGGTTGGGGGGTCGACTGAACACTGAAGCTTTCTTT. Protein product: CASRLGGRLNTEAFF.

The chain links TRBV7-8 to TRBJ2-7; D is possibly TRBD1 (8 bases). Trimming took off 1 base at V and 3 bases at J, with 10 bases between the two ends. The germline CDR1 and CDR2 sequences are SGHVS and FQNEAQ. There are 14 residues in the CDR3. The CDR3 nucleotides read TGTGCCAGCAGCTTAGACAGGGGGGGCTACGAGCAGTACTTC. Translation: CASSLDRGGYEQYF. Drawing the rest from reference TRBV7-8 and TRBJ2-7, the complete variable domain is GAGVSQSPRYKVAKRGQDVALRCDPISGHVSLFWYQQALGQGPEFLTYFQNEAQLDKSGLPSDRFFAERPEGSVSTLKIQRTQQEDSAVYLCASSLDRGGYEQYFGPGTRLTVT.

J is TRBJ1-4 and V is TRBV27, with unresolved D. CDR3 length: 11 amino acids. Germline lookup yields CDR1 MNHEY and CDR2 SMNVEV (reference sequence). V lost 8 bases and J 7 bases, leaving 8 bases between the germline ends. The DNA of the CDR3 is TGTGCCAGCGGGAGGAGTGAAAAACTGTTTTTT. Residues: CASGRSEKLFF.

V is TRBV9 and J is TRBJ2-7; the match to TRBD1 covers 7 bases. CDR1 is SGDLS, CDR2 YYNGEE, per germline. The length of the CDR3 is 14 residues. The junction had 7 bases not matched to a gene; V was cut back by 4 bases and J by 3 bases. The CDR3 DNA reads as TGTGCCAGCAGCCGTGGACAGGTAGACTACGAGCAGTACTTC. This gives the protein CASSRGQVDYEQYF.

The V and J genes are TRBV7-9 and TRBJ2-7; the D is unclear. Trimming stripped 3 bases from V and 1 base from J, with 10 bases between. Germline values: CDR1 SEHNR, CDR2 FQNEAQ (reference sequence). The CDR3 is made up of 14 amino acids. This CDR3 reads CASSFEIPSYEQYF. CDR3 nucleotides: TGTGCCAGCAGCTTTGAGATACCTTCCTACGAGCAGTACTTC.

The CDR3 DNA is TGTGCCAGCAGCCAAGATTTCGCAGGAGGTACGACCGGGGAGCTGTTTTTT. The encoded protein is CASSQDFAGGTTGELFF. The rearrangement uses TRBV4-2 and TRBJ2-2; the D gene is possibly TRBD2 (5 bases). V was cut by 0 bases and J by 5 bases, with 16 bases left in between. There are 17 residues in the CDR3. In germline, CDR1 is LGHNA, CDR2 YNFKEQ.

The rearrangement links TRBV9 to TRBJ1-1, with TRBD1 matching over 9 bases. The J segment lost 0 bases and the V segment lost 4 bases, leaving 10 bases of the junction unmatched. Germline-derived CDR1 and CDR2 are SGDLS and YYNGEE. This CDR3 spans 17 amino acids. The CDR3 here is CASSPPAGQGMNTEAFF. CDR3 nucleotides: TGTGCCAGCAGCCCCCCCGCGGGACAGGGAATGAACACTGAAGCTTTCTTT.

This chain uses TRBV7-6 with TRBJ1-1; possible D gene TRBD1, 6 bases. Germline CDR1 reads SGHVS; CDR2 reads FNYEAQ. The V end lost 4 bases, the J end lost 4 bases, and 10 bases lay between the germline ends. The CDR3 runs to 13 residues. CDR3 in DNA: TGTGCCAGCAGCTCAGGGGTGGGCACTGAAGCTTTCTTT. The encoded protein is CASSSGVGTEAFF.

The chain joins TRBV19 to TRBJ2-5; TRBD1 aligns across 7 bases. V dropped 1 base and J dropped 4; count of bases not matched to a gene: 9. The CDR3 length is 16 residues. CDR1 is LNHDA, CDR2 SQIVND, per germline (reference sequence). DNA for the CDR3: TGTGCCAGTAGTATAGGAGGGACAGTCGGTTCAGAGACCCAGTACTTC. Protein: CASSIGGTVGSETQYF.